This TCR beta chain was sequenced during a study of blood T cell repertoires in COVID-19 (dated by TCRdb to about 2020). In the study overall: The collaborator samples originated in the United States, Italy and Spain and spanned the acute and convalescent phases of COVID-19. HLA class I and class II types, where available, came from metadata supplied by the sample provider rather than from assay-based typing. A de-identified subject ID, COVID-19 status, age in years and sex were almost always included in the sample metadata. Subjects who had been exposed to COVID-19, were actively infected with it, or had recovered from it provided the deeply sampled blood TCRbeta repertoires that made up the dataset. The samples were drawn from two sources: the first 160 participants of the ongoing ImmuneRACE study, and over 950 subjects contributed by 6 global collaborators. A freely available public database, intended as a resource for researchers studying the immune response to SARS-CoV-2, is where the repertoires were released. The prospective study material was composed of cDNA or gDNA derived from T cells, B-cell-depleted T cells, or PBMCs.

CDR1 and CDR2, looked up from the germline V gene, are SGHDT and YYEEEE. V and J lose 1 base and 2 bases, and a span of 6 bases separates them. Including the terminal cysteine and phenylalanine, the CDR3 comprises 13 residues. Just CDR3 DNA is preserved here, 39 bases in frame from base 1. Whole blood was collected in K2EDTA tubes by collaborating institutions according to the institutions' own protocols. Collaborator samples were shipped for TCRbeta analysis as frozen whole blood, isolated PBMCs, or DNA extracted from either sample type. The immunoSEQ Assay, a bias-controlled multiplex PCR, was used to amplify TCRbeta CDR3 regions from genomic DNA. From the authors' description of their analysis: Within the assay, amplification of reference gene primers was used to estimate how many nucleated cells each sample contained. To quantify the absolute abundance of each unique TCRbeta CDR3 rearrangement, sequence reads were collapsed and filtered. Productive Simpson clonality was computed per sample as the square root of Simpson's diversity index over productive rearrangements. Drawn from immuneACCESS, this table holds only the in-frame rearrangements with V and J called that TCRdb kept. Clones are partly lost; checked studies trace under half to an unresolved V gene and leave the rest unexplained. For V, J and clone size, that table is used; D and trimming come from the DNA. This sample lists under 20,000 clones; roughly 93% were detected once. The ten largest clones take up approximately 4% of the sample.

Points on this clone: Its antigen specificity is not known. No clone much larger than this one lies a single base away; base qualities are absent.

The paper as a whole reports these results and caveats: The quantity of clinical and demographic metadata differed by source and by participant and was supplied without curation.

Sequences were obtained from peripheral blood. This TCR derives from a woman in her forties or fifties with active COVID-19. The sequence joins TRBV5-6 to TRBJ1-2, with no confidently assigned D gene. The DNA sequence follows: TGTGCCAGCAGCTTGCCAGGCAACTATGGCTACACCTTC. Protein translation: CASSLPGNYGYTF.